These 8 T cell receptor beta chains came from one sample sequenced in a study of post-analysis software for immune sequencing data. General observations from the study: TRBV5-6, TRBV5-1 and TRBV20-1 belonged to a set of about five TRBV segments that were more frequent in patients than controls.

These TCRs' antigens remain unknown. Unique-molecular-identifier-tagged TCR beta cDNA libraries were used. In TCRdb, the PCR reads were re-called with MiXCR into one record per CDR3 protein. The table lists approximately 730,000 distinct CDR3 sequences, 30% of them singletons. The sequenced sample consisted of blood. Receptors originate from a girl aged 10 to 17 with multiple sclerosis.

This clonotype was seen more than once but under ten times. This chain links TRBV7-9 with TRBJ2-1; 9 bases fit TRBD2. The CDR3 length is 14 residues. CDR1 and CDR2 (germline): SEHNR, FQNEAQ (reference sequence). The junction had 1 base not matched to a gene; V was cut back by 7 bases and J by 0 bases. CDR3 in amino acids: CASNSGSSYNEQFF. CDR3 nucleotides: TGTGCCAGCAATAGCGGGAGCTCCTACAATGAGCAGTTCTTC.

A few counts support this clonotype. The chain has TRBV19 and TRBJ2-1, with D maybe TRBD1 (6 bases). Deletions cut 5 bases from V and 7 bases from J, with 9 bases between. Germline-derived CDR1 and CDR2 are LNHDA and SQIVND (reference sequence). CDR3 length equals 12 residues. The CDR3 coding sequence is TGTGCCAGTAGTGACAGGTCTAATGAGCAGTTCTTC. This codes for CASSDRSNEQFF.

CDR3 sequence reads: CSARWGQSDTQYF. The CDR3 DNA is TGCAGTGCTCGATGGGGACAGTCAGATACGCAGTATTTT. The chain has TRBV20-1 and TRBJ2-3; the match to TRBD1 covers 7 bases. V trimming: 5 bases; J trimming: 4 bases; junction bases outside the gene matches: 6. The germline gives CDR1 DFQATT, CDR2 SNEGSKA (reference sequence). The CDR3 has 13 amino acids.

This clonotype showed up just a few times. The rearrangement uses TRBV11-2 and TRBJ2-1, with D tentatively TRBD2 (6 bases). Germline V gene data show CDR1 as SGHAT and CDR2 as FQNNGV. With 4 bases removed from V and 3 bases from J, the gap between germline ends came to 16 bases. The CDR3 is made up of 16 amino acids. CDR3 DNA: TGTGCCAGCAGCTCCATAAGCGGGCCGCTCTACAATGAGCAGTTCTTC. Translated, it gives CASSSISGPLYNEQFF.

The table lists this clonotype with a few counts. The chain has TRBV6-1 and TRBJ2-3; 9 bases line up with TRBD2. Germline assignment: CDR1 MNHNS and CDR2 SASEGT. With 5 bases clipped from V and 5 bases from J, the junction kept 5 bases outside the gene matches. The CDR3 is 14 amino acids. CDR3 sequence: CASSPSGVVDTQYF. The CDR3 coding sequence is TGTGCCAGCAGTCCTAGCGGGGTTGTAGATACGCAGTATTTT.

This clonotype was seen a handful of times. The chain is built from TRBV4-1 and TRBJ1-5; no clear D. Trimming left V 0 bases short and J 3 bases short, with 9 bases between. Germline V CDR1 and CDR2: MGHRA, YSYEKL. The CDR3 runs 15 residues. The CDR3 is CASSQDLGFNQPQHF. The CDR3 DNA is TGCGCCAGCAGCCAAGATCTGGGGTTCAATCAGCCCCAGCATTTT.

The chain is built from TRBV7-2 and TRBJ2-7; 11 positions agree with TRBD2. Trimming at V came to 1 base and at J to 9 bases, leaving 11 bases not matched to a gene. This CDR3 has 16 amino acids. The germline V gene encodes CDR1 SGHTA and CDR2 FQGNSA. The CDR3 nucleotides are TGTGCCAGCAGCTTAGAGGGAACTAGCGGGAGTTCGGGGCAGTACTTC. Translated: CASSLEGTSGSSGQYF. Full variable domain (missing parts from reference TRBV7-2 and TRBJ2-7): GAGVSQSPSNKVTEKGKDVELRCDPISGHTALYWYRQSLGQGLEFLIYFQGNSAPDKSGLPSDRFSAERTGGSVSTLTIQRTQQEDSAVYLCASSLEGTSGSSGQYFGPGTRLTVT.

V and J are TRBV5-1 and TRBJ2-5, with D perhaps matching TRBD1 (6 bases). Germline values: CDR1 SGHRS, CDR2 YFSETQ. The CDR3 sequence is 14 residues long. The V end lost 9 bases, the J end lost 1 base, and 16 bases lay between the germline ends. The CDR3 here is CATSQMGAQETQYF. The CDR3, as DNA: TGCGCCACCTCGCAAATGGGGGCCCAAGAGACCCAGTACTTC.